This entry is about one T cell receptor beta chain. Per the germline V gene, CDR1 is SGHTA and CDR2 is FQGNSA. This CDR3 is built from 16 residues. Trimming at V came to 4 bases and at J to 0 bases, leaving 6 bases not matched to a gene. This sample was taken from a study of T cell responses to AZD1222 COVID-19 vaccine. The protocol was immunoSEQ multiplex PCR, while the TCRdb copy is restricted to in-frame clones and leaves out a portion. In the table there are around 110,000 clones, nearly 90% of which are singletons. This material consisted of peripheral blood, taken 28 days after the second AZD1222 dose. This sequence originates from an adult who received the AZD1222 COVID-19 vaccine. This chain connects TRBV7-2 to TRBJ2-1; 7 nucleotides agree with TRBD1. This CDR3 is CASSSYRGHSYNEQFF. CDR3 nucleotide sequence: TGTGCCAGCAGCTCGTACAGGGGACACTCCTACAATGAGCAGTTCTTC.